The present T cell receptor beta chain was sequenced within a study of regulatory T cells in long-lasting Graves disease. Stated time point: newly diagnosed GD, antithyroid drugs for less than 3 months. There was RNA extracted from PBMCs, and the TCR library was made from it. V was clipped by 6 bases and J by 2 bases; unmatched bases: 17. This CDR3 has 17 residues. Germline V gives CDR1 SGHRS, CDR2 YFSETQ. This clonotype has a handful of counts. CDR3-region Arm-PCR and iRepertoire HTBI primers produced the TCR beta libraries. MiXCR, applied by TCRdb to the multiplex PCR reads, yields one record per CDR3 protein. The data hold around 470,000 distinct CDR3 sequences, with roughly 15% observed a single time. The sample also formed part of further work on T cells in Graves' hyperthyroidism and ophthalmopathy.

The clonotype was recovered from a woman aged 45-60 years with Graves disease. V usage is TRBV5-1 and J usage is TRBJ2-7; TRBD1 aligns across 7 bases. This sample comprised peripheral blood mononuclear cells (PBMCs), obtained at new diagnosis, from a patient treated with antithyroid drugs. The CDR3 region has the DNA TGCGCCAGCACCCCCGGGACAGCAAAAATCCTTGCCTACGAGCAGTACTTC. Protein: CASTPGTAKILAYEQYF.